Detailed here is one T cell receptor (beta chain). The germline V gene has CDR1 SQVTM and CDR2 ANQGSEA. The CDR3 spans 15 residues. Trimming cost V 6 bases and J 2 bases; bases outside gene matches: 8. Profiled with immunoSEQ multiplex PCR; TCRdb holds only in-frame clones, not every one. The table shows about 36,000 clones, with 90% to 95% occurring only once. These data belong to a study of T cell changes during pregnancy in multiple sclerosis. This material consisted of CD4+ T cells from peripheral blood mononuclear cells, taken after pregnancy. The chain is built from TRBV29-1 and TRBJ2-7, with 12 bases identical to TRBD1. This TCR was recovered from a female donor with multiple sclerosis, enrolled in a pregnancy study. The CDR3 is CSVHSGTGGTYEQYF. DNA of the CDR3: TGCAGCGTCCATTCCGGGACAGGGGGCACCTACGAGCAGTACTTC.